This T cell receptor (beta chain) was found in a study of human T cells and chemical hapten exposure. The V end was cut by 4 bases, the J end by 3 bases, with 17 bases between. CDR3 length: 15 residues. Germline CDR1 reads SGHRS; CDR2 reads YFSETQ. The library put unique molecular identifiers onto individual cDNA molecules. MiXCR, run by TCRdb on the RACE reads, gives a single entry per CDR3 protein. This repertoire shows 350,000 to 400,000 distinct CDR3 sequences, roughly 6% found once; its top ten account for 5% to 6%. This clonotype occurred a few times. Its antigen is unidentified. Overall study findings and caveats: With regard to DPC sensitization, TCRs above 1 in 1000 frequency did not change.

As for time point: patch test 2, 6 weeks after DPC sensitization. The treatment denotes: therapeutic diphenylcyclopropenone sensitization with weekly scalp DPC. V is TRBV5-1 and J is TRBJ2-7; possibly TRBD1 or TRBD2 for D (6 bases each). The sample was whole blood, taken in connection with sensitization to the hapten diphenylcyclopropenone (DPC). The receptor was derived from a woman under 30 with alopecia areata. Some clones in this sample may be carry-over from other donors' samples. In DNA form, the CDR3 reads TGCGCCAGCAGCCGGGGGCCAGCCGGGAGCTACGAGCAGTACTTC. The encoded protein is CASSRGPAGSYEQYF.